The rows below give T cell receptor beta chains drawn from one sample of a study of T cell responses to AZD1222 COVID-19 vaccine. Only in-frame clones appear in the TCRdb table, and some are missing; sequencing was by immunoSEQ multiplex PCR. The sample yields 80,000 or so clones, roughly 82% seen once. The source was peripheral blood, collected on day 0 of AZD1222 vaccination. The receptors stem from an adult in good health. Both conserved end residues are trimmed from each CDR3. Each record gives: V gene, CDR3 length, CDR3 protein.

v_gene: TRBV5-6
len: 12
CDR3aa: ASSLVGLGETQY

v_gene: TRBV11-3
len: 12
CDR3aa: ASSFGGNTGELF

v_gene: TRBV29-1
len: 11
CDR3aa: SVIDTGRETQY

v_gene: TRBV30
len: 10
CDR3aa: AWSETGAAQH

v_gene: TRBV7-2
len: 13
CDR3aa: ASSPISGKNYGYT

v_gene: TRBV6-5
len: 13
CDR3aa: ASSSPDRGVNGYT

v_gene: TRBV18
len: 12
CDR3aa: ASSPSGGGEAQY

v_gene: TRBV2
len: 12
CDR3aa: ASSRDRGFDEQF

v_gene: TRBV4-1
len: 12
CDR3aa: ASSQGGARSVSF

v_gene: TRBV6-5
len: 13
CDR3aa: ASRAITGAPYEQY

v_gene: TRBV3-1/TRBV3-2
len: 12
CDR3aa: ASSQERAGNTIY

v_gene: TRBV5-1
len: 11
CDR3aa: ASSFRYTGELF

v_gene: TRBV12-5
len: 11
CDR3aa: ASGLTGNQPQH

v_gene: TRBV5-1
len: 15
CDR3aa: ASSSSSSASGVYGYT

v_gene: TRBV4-3
len: 13
CDR3aa: ASSQGTSGSGEQF

v_gene: TRBV5-5
len: 12
CDR3aa: ASNRGAGGSEQF

v_gene: TRBV13
len: 13
CDR3aa: ASSLVRDTKNTIY

v_gene: TRBV5-6
len: 12
CDR3aa: ASSLDRVTYEQY

v_gene: TRBV28
len: 10
CDR3aa: ASCGADYGYT

v_gene: TRBV6-1
len: 12
CDR3aa: ASSEAYPPREQF

v_gene: TRBV11-2
len: 11
CDR3aa: ASSFRTNSPLH

v_gene: TRBV27
len: 9
CDR3aa: ASSTYNEQF

v_gene: TRBV2
len: 13
CDR3aa: ASHLFIGGTDTQY

v_gene: TRBV7-9
len: 13
CDR3aa: ASSFSLGQDYGYT

v_gene: TRBV7-2
len: 13
CDR3aa: ASSSVQGMNTEAF

v_gene: TRBV7-2
len: 15
CDR3aa: ASSPQAGGPPYNEQF

v_gene: TRBV7-2
len: 14
CDR3aa: ASSFTTGTGVNTIY

v_gene: TRBV7-2
len: 13
CDR3aa: ASSLDAGGNQPQH

v_gene: TRBV11-1
len: 12
CDR3aa: ASSARGGGTEAF

v_gene: TRBV3-1/TRBV3-2
len: 13
CDR3aa: ASSQDPRTNQPQH

v_gene: TRBV19
len: 12
CDR3aa: ASSDRGGTDTQY

v_gene: TRBV18
len: 12
CDR3aa: ASANAEGTDTQY

v_gene: TRBV27
len: 13
CDR3aa: ASRPKGGFPYGYT

v_gene: TRBV27
len: 11
CDR3aa: ASSLSRYYGYT